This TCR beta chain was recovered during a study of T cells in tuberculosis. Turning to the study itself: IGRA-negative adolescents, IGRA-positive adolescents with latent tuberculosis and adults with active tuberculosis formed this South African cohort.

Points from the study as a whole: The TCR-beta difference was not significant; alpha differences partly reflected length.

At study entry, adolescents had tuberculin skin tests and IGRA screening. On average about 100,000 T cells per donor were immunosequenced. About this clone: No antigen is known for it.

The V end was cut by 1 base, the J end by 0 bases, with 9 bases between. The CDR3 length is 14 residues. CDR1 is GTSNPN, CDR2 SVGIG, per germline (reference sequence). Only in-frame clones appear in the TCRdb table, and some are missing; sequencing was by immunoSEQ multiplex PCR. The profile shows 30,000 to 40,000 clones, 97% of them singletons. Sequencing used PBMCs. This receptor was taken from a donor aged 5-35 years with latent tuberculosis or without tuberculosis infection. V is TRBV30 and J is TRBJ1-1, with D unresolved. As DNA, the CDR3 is TGTGCCTGGAGTGACTGGTCTATGAACACTGAAGCTTTCTTT. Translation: CAWSDWSMNTEAFF.